These 12 T cell receptor beta chains were sequenced from one sample in a study of T cell changes during pregnancy in multiple sclerosis. Clones were sequenced by immunoSEQ multiplex PCR, and TCRdb holds only the in-frame ones, with some missing. The sample contains around 72,000 clones, approximately 92% of which appear only once. The sequences come from peripheral blood, collected in the second trimester of pregnancy. The origin of the receptors is a female donor in good health, enrolled as a control in a pregnancy study.

The count of this clone is one. CDR3 protein: CASSLSGGGLYEQYF. In DNA, the CDR3 is TGTGCCAGCAGCTTAAGCGGGGGCGGGCTCTACGAGCAGTACTTC. The chain is built from TRBV7-2 and TRBJ2-7; TRBD2 matches at 8 bases. V lost 2 bases and J lost 3; bases outside the gene matches: 6. CDR3 size: 15 residues. CDR1 and CDR2 from the germline V gene are SGHTA and FQGNSA.

The chain employs TRBV4-2 and TRBJ2-7; 7 nucleotides agree with TRBD2. J gave up 7 bases and V 10 bases, and 25 bases lay outside the gene matches. CDR3 size: 17 residues. Looked up from germline, CDR1 is LGHNA and CDR2 is YNFKEQ. CDR3 nucleotide sequence: TGTGCCAATCCTCAACGGGGGGAACTACTACGAAGGAGGGAGCAGTACTTC. Protein product: CANPQRGELLRRREQYF.

The genes are TRBV4-2 and TRBJ2-3, with D possibly matching TRBD1 (5 bases). With 7 bases removed from V and 3 bases from J, the gap between germline ends came to 14 bases. CDR1 LGHNA and CDR2 YNFKEQ come from the germline V gene. This CDR3 contains 14 residues. The CDR3 region is CASKDVKGTDTQYF. As DNA, the CDR3 is TGTGCCAGCAAGGACGTAAAGGGGACAGATACGCAGTATTTT.

This clone was seen at least ten times. V is TRBV4-1 and J is TRBJ1-4; TRBD1 aligns across 7 bases. Unmatched junction bases numbered 7, after V lost 1 base and J lost 14 bases. The CDR3 extends over 13 amino acids. In germline, CDR1 is MGHRA, CDR2 YSYEKL. CDR3 loop: CASSQATDRDLFF. As DNA, the CDR3 is TGCGCCAGCAGCCAAGCTACTGACAGGGATCTGTTTTTT.

The CDR3 region has the DNA TGCAGCGCCTTCGGGGGGTTTGGAAAGGAGAACACTGAAGCTTTCTTT. Protein sequence: CSAFGGFGKENTEAFF. The rearrangement uses TRBV29-1 and TRBJ1-1; weak D call: TRBD1 (5 bases). Germline values: CDR1 SQVTM, CDR2 ANQGSEA. V was cut by 7 bases and J by 1 base, with 22 bases left in between. The CDR3 totals 16 residues.

The rearrangement joins TRBV5-1 to TRBJ2-1; a weak D match, TRBD1 (6 bases). CDR3 length: 15 residues. Germline assignment: CDR1 SGHRS and CDR2 YFSETQ. Trimming removed 2 bases at V and 1 base at J, with 10 bases between. CDR3 in DNA: TGCGCCAGCAGCTTCCAAACAGGGTCCTACAATGAGCAGTTCTTC. The encoded protein is CASSFQTGSYNEQFF.

This clone appeared once. The V gene is TRBV7-9, the J gene TRBJ1-6; D is perhaps TRBD1 (5 bases). The CDR3 runs to 16 residues. The germline CDR1 and CDR2 sequences are SEHNR and FQNEAQ (reference sequence). The V and J ends lost 4 bases and 2 bases respectively, with 12 bases between them. The CDR3 sequence: CASSSGDGTYNSPLHF. The CDR3 nucleotides read TGTGCCAGCAGCTCGGGGGATGGAACCTATAATTCACCCCTCCACTTT.

The V gene is TRBV7-2, the J gene TRBJ2-7, with 7 bases identical to TRBD2. The germline gives CDR1 SGHTA, CDR2 FQGNSA. This CDR3 is built from 15 residues. Unmatched junction bases numbered 14, after V lost 5 bases and J lost 7 bases. CDR3 in DNA: TGTGCCAGCAGCCCAGGACACAGCGGGGTCTCGGAGCAGTACTTC. It encodes CASSPGHSGVSEQYF.

The chain is built from TRBV9 and TRBJ2-3; TRBD2 matches at 8 bases. Trimming cost V 3 bases and J 4 bases; bases outside gene matches: 4. Germline lookup yields CDR1 SGDLS and CDR2 YYNGEE. CDR3 size: 14 residues. CDR3 DNA: TGTGCCAGCAGCGAGCGGGGGATATCAGATACGCAGTATTTT. Amino acids: CASSERGISDTQYF.

V and J are TRBV7-9 and TRBJ2-7, with a tentative D call TRBD2 (6 bases). V lost 5 bases to trimming and J lost 6 bases, with 11 bases between them. CDR3 length equals 12 residues. Germline V gene lookup returns CDR1 SEHNR and CDR2 FQNEAQ (reference sequence). The CDR3 DNA follows: TGTGCCAGCAGCCCTAGCGTGGGCGAGCAGTACTTC. Protein: CASSPSVGEQYF.

Comments on this clone: The same CDR3 arises from other DNA sequences in this sample as well. This chain uses TRBV7-9 with TRBJ1-1, with 8 bases aligning to TRBD1. This CDR3 comprises 15 residues. The junction had 5 bases not matched to a gene; V was cut back by 5 bases and J by 0 bases. Germline lookup yields CDR1 SEHNR and CDR2 FQNEAQ (reference sequence). The CDR3 DNA is TGTGCCAGCAGCCCCCGACAGGGGATGAACACTGAAGCTTTCTTT. Translation: CASSPRQGMNTEAFF. Using reference TRBV7-9 and TRBJ1-1 for the parts outside the CDR3, the full variable domain is DTGVSQNPRHKITKRGQNVTFRCDPISEHNRLYWYRQTLGQGPEFLTYFQNEAQLEKSRLLSDRFSAERPKGSFSTLEIQRTEQGDSAMYLCASSPRQGMNTEAFFGQGTRLTVV.

This clone was counted between two and nine times. V and J are TRBV4-1 and TRBJ1-6, with D unclear. The germline V gene has CDR1 MGHRA and CDR2 YSYEKL. This CDR3 is 15 amino acids long. V dropped 3 bases and J dropped 6 bases, with 12 bases sitting between them. The CDR3 DNA sequence: TGCGCCAGCAGCCAGCGGTCGGCAGCTAATTCACCCCTCCACTTT. Amino acids: CASSQRSAANSPLHF.